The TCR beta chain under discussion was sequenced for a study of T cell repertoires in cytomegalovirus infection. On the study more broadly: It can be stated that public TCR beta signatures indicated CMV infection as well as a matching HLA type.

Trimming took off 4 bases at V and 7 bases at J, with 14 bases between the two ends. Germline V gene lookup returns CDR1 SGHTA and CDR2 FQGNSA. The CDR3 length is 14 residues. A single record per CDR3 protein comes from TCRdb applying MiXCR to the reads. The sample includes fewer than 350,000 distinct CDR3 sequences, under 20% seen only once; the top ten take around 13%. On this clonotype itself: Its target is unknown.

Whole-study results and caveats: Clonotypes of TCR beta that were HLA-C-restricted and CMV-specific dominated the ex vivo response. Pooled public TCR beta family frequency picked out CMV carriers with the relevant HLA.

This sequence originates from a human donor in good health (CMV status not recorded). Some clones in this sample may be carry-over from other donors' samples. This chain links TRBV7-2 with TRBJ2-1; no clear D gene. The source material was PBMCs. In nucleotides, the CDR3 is TGTGCCAGCAGCTATGATACTGTCAAGAATGAGCAGTTCTTC. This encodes CASSYDTVKNEQFF.